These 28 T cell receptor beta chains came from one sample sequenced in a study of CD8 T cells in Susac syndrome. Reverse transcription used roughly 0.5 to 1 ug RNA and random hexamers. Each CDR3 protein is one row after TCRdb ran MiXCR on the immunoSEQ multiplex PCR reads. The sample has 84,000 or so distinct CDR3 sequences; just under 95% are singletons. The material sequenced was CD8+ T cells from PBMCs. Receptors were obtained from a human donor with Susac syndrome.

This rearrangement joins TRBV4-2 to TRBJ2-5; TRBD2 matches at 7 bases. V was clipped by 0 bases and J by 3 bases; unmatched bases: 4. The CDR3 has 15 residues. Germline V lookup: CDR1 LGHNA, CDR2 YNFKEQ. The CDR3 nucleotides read TGTGCCAGCAGCCAAGACCGGAGCGGGAAAGAGACCCAGTACTTC. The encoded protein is CASSQDRSGKETQYF.

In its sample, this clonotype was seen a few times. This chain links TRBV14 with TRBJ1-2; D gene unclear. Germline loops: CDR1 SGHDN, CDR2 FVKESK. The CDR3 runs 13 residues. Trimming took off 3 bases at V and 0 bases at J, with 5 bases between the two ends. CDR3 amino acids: CASSQGTNYGYTF. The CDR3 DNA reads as TGTGCCAGCAGCCAGGGGACTAACTATGGCTACACCTTC.

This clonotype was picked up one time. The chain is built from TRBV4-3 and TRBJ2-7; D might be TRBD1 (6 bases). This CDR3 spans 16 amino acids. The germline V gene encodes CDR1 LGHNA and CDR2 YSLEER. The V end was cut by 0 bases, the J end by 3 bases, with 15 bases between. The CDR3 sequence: CASSQDATGSGYEQYF. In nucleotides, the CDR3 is TGCGCCAGCAGCCAAGATGCCACAGGGTCGGGCTACGAGCAGTACTTC.

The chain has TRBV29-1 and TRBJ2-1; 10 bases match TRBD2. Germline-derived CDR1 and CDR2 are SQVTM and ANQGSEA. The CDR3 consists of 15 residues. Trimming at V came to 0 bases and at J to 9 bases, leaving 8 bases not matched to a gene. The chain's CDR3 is CSVEDWLAGAREQFF. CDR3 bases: TGCAGCGTTGAAGATTGGCTAGCGGGAGCGCGTGAGCAGTTCTTC.

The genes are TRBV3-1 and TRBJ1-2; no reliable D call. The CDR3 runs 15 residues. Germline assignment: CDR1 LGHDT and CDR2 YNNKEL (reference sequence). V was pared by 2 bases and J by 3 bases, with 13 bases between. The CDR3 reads CASSQTTRTDYGYTF. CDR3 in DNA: TGTGCCAGCAGCCAAACGACACGAACGGACTATGGCTACACCTTC.

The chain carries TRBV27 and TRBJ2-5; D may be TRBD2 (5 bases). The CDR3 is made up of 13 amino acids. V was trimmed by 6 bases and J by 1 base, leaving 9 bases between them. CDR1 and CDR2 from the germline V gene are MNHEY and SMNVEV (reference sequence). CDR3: CASSGLFQETQYF. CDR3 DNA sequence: TGTGCCAGCAGCGGACTTTTCCAAGAGACCCAGTACTTC.

CDR3 bases: TGCAGTGCTAGAGATGCCAGCGACAATGAGCAGTTCTTC. As protein: CSARDASDNEQFF. The genes are TRBV20-1 and TRBJ2-1; D gene uncertain. CDR3 length: 13 amino acids. Trimming pared 0 bases from V and 5 bases from J, leaving 8 bases between. The germline gives CDR1 DFQATT, CDR2 SNEGSKA (reference sequence).

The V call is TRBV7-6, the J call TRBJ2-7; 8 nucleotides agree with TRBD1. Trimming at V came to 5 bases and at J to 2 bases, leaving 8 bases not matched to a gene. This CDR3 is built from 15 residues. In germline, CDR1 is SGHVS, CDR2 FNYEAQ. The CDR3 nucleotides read TGTGCCAGCAGCCCTGGTGCAGGGGGCCCCTACGAGCAGTACTTC. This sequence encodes CASSPGAGGPYEQYF.

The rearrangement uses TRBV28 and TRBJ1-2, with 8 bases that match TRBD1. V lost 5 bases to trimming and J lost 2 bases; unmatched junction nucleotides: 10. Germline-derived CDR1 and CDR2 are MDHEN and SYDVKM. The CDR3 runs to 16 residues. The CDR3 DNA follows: TGTGCCAGCAGTCCGAACAGGGGGATCCACAACTATGGCTACACCTTC. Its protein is CASSPNRGIHNYGYTF.

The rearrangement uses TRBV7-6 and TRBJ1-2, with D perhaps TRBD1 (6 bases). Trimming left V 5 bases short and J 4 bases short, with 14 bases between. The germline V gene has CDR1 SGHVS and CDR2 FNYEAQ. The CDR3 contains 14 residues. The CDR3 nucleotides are TGTGCCAGCAGCAGGCTACAGGGAGGCTATGGCTACACCTTC. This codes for CASSRLQGGYGYTF.

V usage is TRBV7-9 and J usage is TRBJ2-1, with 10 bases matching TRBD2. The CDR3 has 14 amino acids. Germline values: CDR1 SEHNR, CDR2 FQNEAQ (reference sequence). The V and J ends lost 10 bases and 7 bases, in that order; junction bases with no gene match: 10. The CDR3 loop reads CATPLAGAANEQFF. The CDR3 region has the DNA TGTGCCACCCCGCTAGCGGGAGCGGCAAATGAGCAGTTCTTC.

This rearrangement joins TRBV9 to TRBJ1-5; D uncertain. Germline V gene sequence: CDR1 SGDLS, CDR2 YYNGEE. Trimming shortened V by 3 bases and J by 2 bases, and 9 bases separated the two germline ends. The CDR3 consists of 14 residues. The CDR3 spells CASSAGSGNQPQHF. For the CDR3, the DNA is TGTGCCAGCAGCGCCGGTTCTGGCAATCAGCCCCAGCATTTT.

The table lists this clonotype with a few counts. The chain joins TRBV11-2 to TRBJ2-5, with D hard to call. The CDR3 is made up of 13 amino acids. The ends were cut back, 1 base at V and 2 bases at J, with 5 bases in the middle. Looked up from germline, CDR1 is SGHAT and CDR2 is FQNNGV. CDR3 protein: CASSLGTQETQYF. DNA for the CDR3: TGTGCCAGCAGCTTAGGAACTCAAGAGACCCAGTACTTC.

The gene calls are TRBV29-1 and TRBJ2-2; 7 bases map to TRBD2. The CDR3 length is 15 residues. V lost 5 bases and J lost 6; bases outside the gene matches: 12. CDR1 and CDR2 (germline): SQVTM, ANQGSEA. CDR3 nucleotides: TGCAGCGTTCTCTCGGGGGAGGCGGGGGCCGGGGAGCTGTTTTTT. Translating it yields CSVLSGEAGAGELFF.

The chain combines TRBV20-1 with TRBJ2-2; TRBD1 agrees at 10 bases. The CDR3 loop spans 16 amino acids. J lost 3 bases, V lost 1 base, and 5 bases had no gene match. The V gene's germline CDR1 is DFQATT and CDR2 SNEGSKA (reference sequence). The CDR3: CSARVSGTGDTGELFF. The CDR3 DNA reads TGCAGTGCTAGAGTCTCCGGGACAGGGGACACCGGGGAGCTGTTTTTT.

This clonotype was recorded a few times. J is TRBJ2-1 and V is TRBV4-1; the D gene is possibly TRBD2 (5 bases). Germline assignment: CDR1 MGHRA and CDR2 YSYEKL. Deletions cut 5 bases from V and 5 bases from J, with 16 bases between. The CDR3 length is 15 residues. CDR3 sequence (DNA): TGCGCCAGCAGCATCCCCGGCTGGAGGAACAATGAGCAGTTCTTC. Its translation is CASSIPGWRNNEQFF.

The CDR3 bases are TGTGCCAGCAGTTTATGGAACGGGGAGCAGTTCTTC. As protein: CASSLWNGEQFF. This sequence joins TRBV12-3 or TRBV12-4 and TRBJ2-1; D remains unclear. V was cut by 2 bases and J by 10 bases, with 9 bases left in between. The CDR3 has 12 amino acids.

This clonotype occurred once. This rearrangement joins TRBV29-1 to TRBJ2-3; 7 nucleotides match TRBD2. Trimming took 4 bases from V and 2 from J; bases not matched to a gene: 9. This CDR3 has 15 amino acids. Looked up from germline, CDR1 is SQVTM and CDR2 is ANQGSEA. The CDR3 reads CSVVGAGLDTDTQYF. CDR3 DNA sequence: TGCAGCGTTGTAGGAGCGGGGCTAGACACAGATACGCAGTATTTT.

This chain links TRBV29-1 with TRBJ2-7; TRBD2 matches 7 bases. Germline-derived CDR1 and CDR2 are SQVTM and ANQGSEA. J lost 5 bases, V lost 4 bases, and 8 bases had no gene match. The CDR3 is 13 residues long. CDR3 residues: CSVGGGRSNEQYF. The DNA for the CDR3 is TGCAGCGTTGGTGGCGGGAGAAGCAACGAGCAGTACTTC.

CDR3 coding DNA: TGCAGTGCTAGGAGAGACGGGGGCACAGATACGCAGTATTTT. Translating gives CSARRDGGTDTQYF. The rearrangement links TRBV20-1 to TRBJ2-3; perhaps TRBD2 as D (5 bases). CDR1 is DFQATT and CDR2 is SNEGSKA in the germline V gene (reference sequence). The CDR3 covers 14 residues. The ends were cut back, 3 bases at V and 1 base at J, with 11 bases in the middle.

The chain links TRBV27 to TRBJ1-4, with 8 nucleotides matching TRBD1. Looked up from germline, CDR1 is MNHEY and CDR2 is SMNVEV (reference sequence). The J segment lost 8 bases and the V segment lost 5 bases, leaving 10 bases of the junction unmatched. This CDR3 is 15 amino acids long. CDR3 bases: TGTGCCAGCAGTAAATGGACAGGGCAAGACGAAAAACTGTTTTTT. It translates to CASSKWTGQDEKLFF.

Written as DNA, the CDR3 is TGTGCCAGCAGCTCCGGACAGCAAGCCTACGAGCAGTACTTC. As protein: CASSSGQQAYEQYF. The rearrangement links TRBV9 to TRBJ2-7; D is possibly TRBD1 (6 bases). Trimming pared 4 bases from V and 2 bases from J, leaving 13 bases between. The CDR3 spans 14 residues. Per the germline V gene, CDR1 is SGDLS and CDR2 is YYNGEE.

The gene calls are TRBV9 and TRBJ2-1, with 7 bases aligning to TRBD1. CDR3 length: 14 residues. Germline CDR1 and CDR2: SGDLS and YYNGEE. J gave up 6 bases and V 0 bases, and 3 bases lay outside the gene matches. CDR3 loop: CASSVARGLNEQFF. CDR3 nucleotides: TGTGCCAGCAGCGTAGCAAGGGGGCTCAATGAGCAGTTCTTC.

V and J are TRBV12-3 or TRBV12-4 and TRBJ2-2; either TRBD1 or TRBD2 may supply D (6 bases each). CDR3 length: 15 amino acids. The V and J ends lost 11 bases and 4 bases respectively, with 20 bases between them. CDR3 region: CAGSNGGASTGELFF. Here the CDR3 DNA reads TGTGCCGGGTCGAACGGGGGCGCGTCCACCGGGGAGCTGTTTTTT.

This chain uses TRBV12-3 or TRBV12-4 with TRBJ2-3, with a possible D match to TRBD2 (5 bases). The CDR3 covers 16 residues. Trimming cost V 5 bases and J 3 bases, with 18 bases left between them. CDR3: CASSPLSVIGTDTQYF. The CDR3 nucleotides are TGTGCCAGCAGTCCCCTTAGCGTGATTGGGACAGATACGCAGTATTTT.

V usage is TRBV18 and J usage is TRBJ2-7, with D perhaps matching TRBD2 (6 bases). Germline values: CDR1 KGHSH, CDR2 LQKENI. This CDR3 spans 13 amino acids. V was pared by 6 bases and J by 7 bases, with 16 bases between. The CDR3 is CASSGSGEGEQYF. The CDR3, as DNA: TGTGCCAGCTCGGGTAGCGGAGAGGGAGAGCAGTACTTC.

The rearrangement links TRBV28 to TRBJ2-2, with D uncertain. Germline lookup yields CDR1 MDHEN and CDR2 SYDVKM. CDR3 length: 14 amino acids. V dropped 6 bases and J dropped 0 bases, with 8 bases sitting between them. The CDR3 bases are TGTGCCAGCAGACCAGACACGAACACCGGGGAGCTGTTTTTT. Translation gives CASRPDTNTGELFF.

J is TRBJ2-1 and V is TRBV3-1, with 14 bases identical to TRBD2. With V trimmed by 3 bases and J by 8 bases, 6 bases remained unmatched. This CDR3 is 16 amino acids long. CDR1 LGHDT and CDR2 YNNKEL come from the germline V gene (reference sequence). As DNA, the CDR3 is TGTGCCAGCAGCCATAGTCGGACTAGCGGGAGGTATGAGCAGTTCTTC. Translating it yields CASSHSRTSGRYEQFF.